The rows below give T cell receptor beta chains drawn from one sample of a study of cytomegalovirus exposure and HLA in healthy donors. The assay was immunoSEQ multiplex PCR, and TCRdb's table has in-frame clones only and misses some. The sample records about 110,000 clones, over 85% being singletons. Sequencing input: PBMCs. The source is a young woman in good health and CMV-seronegative. CDR3s include the opening cysteine and the closing phenylalanine or tryptophan. D genes are given only for firm matches.

V gene	J gene	D gene	CDR3 DNA	CDR3 protein
TRBV4-2	TRBJ1-5	.	TGTGCCAGCAGCCAAGTAGACAGGCGCAATCAGCCCCAGCATTTT	CASSQVDRRNQPQHF
TRBV15	TRBJ1-1	.	TGTGCCACCAGCAGATCTACAGGGCAAGAAGCTTTCTTT	CATSRSTGQEAFF
TRBV4-2	TRBJ2-2	TRBD2	TGTGCCAGCAGCCAAGACAGCGGGAGTCGCACCGGGGAGCTGTTTTTT	CASSQDSGSRTGELFF
TRBV7-3	TRBJ1-1	.	TGTGCCAGCAGCCCCCTGGGAGCCAACACTGAAGCTTTCTTT	CASSPLGANTEAFF
TRBV5-1	TRBJ2-3	TRBD2	TGCGCCAGCAGCCCCCGGATAGCGGGGGGACTAAATACGCAGTATTTT	CASSPRIAGGLNTQYF
TRBV7-6	TRBJ1-4	.	TGTGCCAGCAGCCCCCGGGACATTGCAACTAATGAAAAACTGTTTTTT	CASSPRDIATNEKLFF
TRBV9	TRBJ2-1	TRBD2	TGTGCCAGCAGCGTTTCGACTAGCGGGATGGCGCGTGGGCAGTTCTTC	CASSVSTSGMARGQFF
TRBV6-4	TRBJ2-3	TRBD2	TGTGCCAGCAGTTATCAGACTAGCGGGGGAACAGATACGCAGTATTTT	CASSYQTSGGTDTQYF
TRBV28	TRBJ1-1	.	TGTGCCAGCAGTTTTTCTACAGGGACCACTGAAGCTTTCTTT	CASSFSTGTTEAFF
TRBV5-1	TRBJ2-7	TRBD1	TGCGCCAGCAGCGAGGGGACAGTTCTCCCCTACGAGCAGTACTTC	CASSEGTVLPYEQYF
TRBV5-1	TRBJ2-7	TRBD1	TGCGCCAGCAGCTTGTCGGCAGGGGGCGTCTACGAGCAGTACTTC	CASSLSAGGVYEQYF
TRBV4-3	TRBJ1-1	TRBD1	TGCGCCAGCAGCCAAGAGGGACAGGGGGGAACTGAAGCTTTCTTT	CASSQEGQGGTEAFF
TRBV2	TRBJ2-1	TRBD1	TGTGCCAGCAGTGTACAGGGGTATCTCGGCAATGAGCAGTTCTTC	CASSVQGYLGNEQFF
TRBV5-1	TRBJ2-1	TRBD2	TGCGCCAGCAGCTTGATGGTGACTAGCGGATACAATGAGCAGTTCTTC	CASSLMVTSGYNEQFF